This T cell receptor beta chain was profiled in a study of T cells in localized non-small cell lung cancer. Germline values: CDR1 MNHNS, CDR2 SASEGT. V lost 4 bases and J lost 5, with 23 bases in between. The CDR3 length is 17 residues. Generated by immunoSEQ multiplex PCR, the TCRdb table keeps only in-frame clones and is missing some. Among over 25,000 clones listed, roughly 77% were seen once. Study-level results: Adjacent uninvolved lung tissue had the highest T cell clonality, exceeding tumor.

For this clone: The antigen remains unidentified.

The J gene is TRBJ2-5, the V gene TRBV6-1; D assignment may be TRBD1 or TRBD2 (5 bases each). The TCR was taken from a male donor aged 60 or over with stage III squamous cell lung carcinoma. The source material was peripheral blood, sampled before any cancer treatment. CDR3 in amino acids: CASSVVGRLNPWETQYF. The DNA for the CDR3 is TGTGCCAGCAGTGTTGTGGGACGCCTGAACCCCTGGGAGACCCAGTACTTC.